The rows below give T cell receptor beta chains drawn from one sample of a study of blood T cell repertoires in COVID-19. The table came from immunoSEQ multiplex PCR; TCRdb's copy has only in-frame clones and leaves some out. The sample includes a few hundred thousand clones, around 82% of them seen just once. The sequencing input was PBMCs or T cells enriched from blood (not recorded which). The receptors were gathered from a man in his forties or fifties who had recovered from COVID-19. The CDR3 runs from the conserved cysteine through the conserved F or W. D genes are given only for firm matches. Clone size is given for some rows only: seen once, a few or many times, or a class if the clone is expanded.

- | TRBJ2-5 | TRBV28 | - | CASSLIGAGQETQYF | TGTGCCAGCAGTTTAATAGGGGCAGGGCAAGAGACCCAGTACTTC
TRBD1 | TRBJ1-2 | TRBV30 | - | CALRDSLKYNYGYTF | TGTGCCTTAAGGGACAGCCTCAAGTATAACTATGGCTACACCTTC
- | TRBJ2-7 | TRBV4-2 | once | CASSLQSPGYEQYF | TGTGCCAGCAGCCTCCAGTCGCCGGGGTACGAGCAGTACTTC
TRBD1 | TRBJ1-5 | TRBV5-4 | - | CASSPGQVGQPQHF | TGTGCCAGCAGCCCTGGACAGGTCGGGCAGCCCCAGCATTTT
TRBD1 | TRBJ1-2 | TRBV7-9 | - | CASSSTGTGLMWGYTF | TGTGCCAGCAGCTCTACCGGGACAGGGTTAATGTGGGGCTACACCTTC
TRBD1 | TRBJ1-4 | TRBV19 | - | CASSPSTGDEKLFF | TGTGCCAGTAGTCCATCGACAGGGGACGAAAAACTGTTTTTT
- | TRBJ2-1 | TRBV5-4 | - | CASSGGGAGRSYNEQFF | TGTGCCAGCAGCGGTGGGGGGGCCGGGAGGTCCTACAATGAGCAGTTCTTC
TRBD2 | TRBJ2-7 | TRBV3-1/TRBV3-2 | - | CASRHSGGGQYF | TGTGCCAGCCGCCACTCCGGGGGGGGACAGTACTTC
- | TRBJ1-1 | TRBV27 | - | CASSLGRGTTEAFF | TGTGCCAGCAGTCTGGGCCGGGGAACCACTGAAGCTTTCTTT
TRBD2 | TRBJ2-3 | TRBV12-5 | - | CASGLGTAGEGDTQYF | TGTGCTAGTGGTTTGGGTACAGCGGGGGAGGGAGATACGCAGTATTTT
- | TRBJ2-7 | TRBV5-1 | - | CASSLGLPPYEQYF | TGCGCCAGCAGCTTAGGACTACCCCCCTACGAGCAGTACTTC
TRBD2 | TRBJ2-7 | TRBV7-2 | - | CASSLEGGGARYEQYF | TGTGCCAGCAGCTTAGAGGGCGGGGGGGCCAGATACGAGCAGTACTTC
TRBD2 | TRBJ2-3 | TRBV5-4 | - | CASSWRGEEDTQYF | TGTGCCAGCAGCTGGCGGGGGGAAGAAGATACGCAGTATTTT
- | TRBJ2-2 | TRBV19 | once | CASTQGKPGELFF | TGTGCCAGTACTCAGGGGAAGCCCGGGGAGCTGTTTTTT
- | TRBJ2-2 | TRBV15 | - | CATSRDGPGGLRNTGELFF | TGTGCCACCAGCAGAGATGGACCGGGGGGCTTACGGAACACCGGGGAGCTGTTTTTT
- | TRBJ2-1 | TRBV7-2 | - | CASSLRGTGHHNEQFF | TGTGCCAGCAGCTTAAGAGGGACTGGGCACCACAATGAGCAGTTCTTC
TRBD2 | TRBJ2-1 | TRBV28 | few | CASSFWTSVNEQFF | TGTGCCAGCAGTTTTTGGACTAGCGTCAATGAGCAGTTCTTC
TRBD2 | TRBJ2-7 | TRBV15 | once | CATSRVRAGNYEQYF | TGTGCCACCAGCAGAGTTCGAGCGGGGAACTACGAGCAGTACTTC
TRBD2 | TRBJ2-2 | TRBV7-9 | - | CASSKGLAGRDGELFF | TGTGCCAGCAGCAAAGGACTAGCGGGGAGGGACGGGGAGCTGTTTTTT
TRBD2 | TRBJ2-7 | TRBV28 | few | CASSSASGTSAAYEQYF | TGTGCCAGCAGTTCGGCTAGCGGCACCTCCGCGGCCTACGAGCAGTACTTC
- | TRBJ1-5 | TRBV24-1 | - | CATSDRSQIRPQHF | TGTGCCACTTCAGATCGCTCCCAAATTCGGCCCCAGCATTTT
TRBD2 | TRBJ2-1 | TRBV19 | - | CASTFSQGTSGYNEQFF | TGTGCCAGCACCTTCAGCCAGGGGACTAGCGGCTACAATGAGCAGTTCTTC
TRBD2 | TRBJ2-3 | TRBV7-6 | - | CASSLGTSQLDTQYF | TGTGCCAGCAGCTTAGGGACTAGCCAATTAGATACGCAGTATTTT
- | TRBJ1-1 | TRBV11-3 | - | CASSSQDSFPPAAFF | TGTGCCAGCAGCTCCCAGGACTCCTTTCCCCCGGCGGCTTTCTTT
- | TRBJ2-5 | TRBV7-5 | - | CARPIAGVPGETQYF | TGTGCCAGGCCGATAGCGGGAGTTCCGGGAGAGACCCAGTACTTC
TRBD2 | TRBJ2-1 | TRBV6-2/TRBV6-3 | - | CASSYFGVRGTSPYNEQFF | TGTGCCAGCAGTTACTTCGGGGTTCGGGGGACTAGTCCCTACAATGAGCAGTTCTTC
- | TRBJ1-6 | TRBV3-1/TRBV3-2 | few | CASSPDSIGNSPLHF | TGTGCCAGCAGCCCGGACAGTATCGGTAATTCACCCCTCCACTTT
- | TRBJ1-6 | TRBV2 | - | CASSATSSPLHF | TGTGCCAGCAGCGCAACTTCTTCACCCCTCCACTTT
TRBD1 | TRBJ2-5 | TRBV5-1 | - | CASSPGTGLGRSNQETQYF | TGCGCCAGCAGCCCCGGGACAGGGCTAGGGAGGTCTAATCAGGAGACCCAGTACTTC
- | TRBJ2-5 | TRBV11-2 | - | CASSLDLRLETQYF | TGTGCCAGCAGCTTAGATCTAAGACTAGAGACCCAGTACTTC
TRBD1 | TRBJ2-7 | TRBV18 | once | CASSPQGTGGPYEQYF | TGTGCCAGCTCACCTCAGGGGACAGGGGGTCCCTACGAGCAGTACTTC
TRBD1 | TRBJ2-7 | TRBV6-5 | - | CASRGRTGVYEQYF | TGTGCCAGCCGGGGGAGGACAGGGGTCTACGAGCAGTACTTC
- | TRBJ2-7 | TRBV3-1/TRBV3-2 | - | CASSQDWGVYEQYF | TGTGCCAGCAGCCAAGATTGGGGGGTCTACGAGCAGTACTTC
- | TRBJ1-4 | TRBV2 | - | CASRRGDEKLFF | TGTGCCAGCAGACGGGGGGATGAAAAACTGTTTTTT
TRBD1 | TRBJ2-5 | TRBV4-1 | - | CASSQVTLAGGKQETQYF | TGCGCCAGCAGCCAAGTGACGTTGGCAGGGGGCAAACAAGAGACCCAGTACTTC
- | TRBJ2-1 | TRBV5-5 | few | CASSLSRDNEQFF | TGTGCCAGCAGCTTGAGCAGGGATAATGAGCAGTTCTTC
TRBD1 | TRBJ2-7 | TRBV9 | - | CASSPHRQGYEQYF | TGTGCCAGCAGCCCCCACAGACAGGGTTACGAGCAGTACTTC
TRBD1 | TRBJ1-4 | TRBV5-1 | - | CASSLQGVTEKLFF | TGCGCCAGCAGCTTGCAGGGGGTGACGGAAAAACTGTTTTTT
TRBD2 | TRBJ2-5 | TRBV12-3/TRBV12-4 | - | CASGTSRRTQYF | TGTGCCAGCGGGACTAGCAGGCGGACCCAGTACTTC
- | TRBJ1-6 | TRBV11-2 | few | CASSPKRTARYNSPLHF | TGTGCCAGCAGCCCTAAGAGGACAGCAAGATATAATTCACCCCTCCACTTT
TRBD1 | TRBJ1-5 | TRBV28 | - | CASSSLGLVGQGLESNQPQHF | TGTGCCAGCAGTAGTTTAGGCCTAGTTGGACAGGGGCTTGAAAGCAATCAGCCCCAGCATTTT
- | TRBJ1-1 | TRBV19 | - | CAATEGRWGNTEAFF | TGTGCCGCCACCGAGGGTCGATGGGGGAACACTGAAGCTTTCTTT